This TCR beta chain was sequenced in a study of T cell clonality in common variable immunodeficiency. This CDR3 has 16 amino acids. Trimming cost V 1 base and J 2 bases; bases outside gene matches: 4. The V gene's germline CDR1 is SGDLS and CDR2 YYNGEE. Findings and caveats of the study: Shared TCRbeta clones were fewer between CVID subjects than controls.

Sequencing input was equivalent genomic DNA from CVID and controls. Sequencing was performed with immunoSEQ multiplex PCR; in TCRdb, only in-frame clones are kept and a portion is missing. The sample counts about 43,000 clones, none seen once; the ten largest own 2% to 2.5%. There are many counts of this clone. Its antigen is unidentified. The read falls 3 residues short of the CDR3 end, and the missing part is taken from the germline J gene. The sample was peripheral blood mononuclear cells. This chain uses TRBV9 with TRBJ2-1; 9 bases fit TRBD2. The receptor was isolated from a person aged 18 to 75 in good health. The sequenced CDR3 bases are TGTGCCAGCAGCGTATCCCCTAGCGGGACCTACAATGAG. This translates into CASSVSPSGTYNE. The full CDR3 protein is CASSVSPSGTYNEQFF.